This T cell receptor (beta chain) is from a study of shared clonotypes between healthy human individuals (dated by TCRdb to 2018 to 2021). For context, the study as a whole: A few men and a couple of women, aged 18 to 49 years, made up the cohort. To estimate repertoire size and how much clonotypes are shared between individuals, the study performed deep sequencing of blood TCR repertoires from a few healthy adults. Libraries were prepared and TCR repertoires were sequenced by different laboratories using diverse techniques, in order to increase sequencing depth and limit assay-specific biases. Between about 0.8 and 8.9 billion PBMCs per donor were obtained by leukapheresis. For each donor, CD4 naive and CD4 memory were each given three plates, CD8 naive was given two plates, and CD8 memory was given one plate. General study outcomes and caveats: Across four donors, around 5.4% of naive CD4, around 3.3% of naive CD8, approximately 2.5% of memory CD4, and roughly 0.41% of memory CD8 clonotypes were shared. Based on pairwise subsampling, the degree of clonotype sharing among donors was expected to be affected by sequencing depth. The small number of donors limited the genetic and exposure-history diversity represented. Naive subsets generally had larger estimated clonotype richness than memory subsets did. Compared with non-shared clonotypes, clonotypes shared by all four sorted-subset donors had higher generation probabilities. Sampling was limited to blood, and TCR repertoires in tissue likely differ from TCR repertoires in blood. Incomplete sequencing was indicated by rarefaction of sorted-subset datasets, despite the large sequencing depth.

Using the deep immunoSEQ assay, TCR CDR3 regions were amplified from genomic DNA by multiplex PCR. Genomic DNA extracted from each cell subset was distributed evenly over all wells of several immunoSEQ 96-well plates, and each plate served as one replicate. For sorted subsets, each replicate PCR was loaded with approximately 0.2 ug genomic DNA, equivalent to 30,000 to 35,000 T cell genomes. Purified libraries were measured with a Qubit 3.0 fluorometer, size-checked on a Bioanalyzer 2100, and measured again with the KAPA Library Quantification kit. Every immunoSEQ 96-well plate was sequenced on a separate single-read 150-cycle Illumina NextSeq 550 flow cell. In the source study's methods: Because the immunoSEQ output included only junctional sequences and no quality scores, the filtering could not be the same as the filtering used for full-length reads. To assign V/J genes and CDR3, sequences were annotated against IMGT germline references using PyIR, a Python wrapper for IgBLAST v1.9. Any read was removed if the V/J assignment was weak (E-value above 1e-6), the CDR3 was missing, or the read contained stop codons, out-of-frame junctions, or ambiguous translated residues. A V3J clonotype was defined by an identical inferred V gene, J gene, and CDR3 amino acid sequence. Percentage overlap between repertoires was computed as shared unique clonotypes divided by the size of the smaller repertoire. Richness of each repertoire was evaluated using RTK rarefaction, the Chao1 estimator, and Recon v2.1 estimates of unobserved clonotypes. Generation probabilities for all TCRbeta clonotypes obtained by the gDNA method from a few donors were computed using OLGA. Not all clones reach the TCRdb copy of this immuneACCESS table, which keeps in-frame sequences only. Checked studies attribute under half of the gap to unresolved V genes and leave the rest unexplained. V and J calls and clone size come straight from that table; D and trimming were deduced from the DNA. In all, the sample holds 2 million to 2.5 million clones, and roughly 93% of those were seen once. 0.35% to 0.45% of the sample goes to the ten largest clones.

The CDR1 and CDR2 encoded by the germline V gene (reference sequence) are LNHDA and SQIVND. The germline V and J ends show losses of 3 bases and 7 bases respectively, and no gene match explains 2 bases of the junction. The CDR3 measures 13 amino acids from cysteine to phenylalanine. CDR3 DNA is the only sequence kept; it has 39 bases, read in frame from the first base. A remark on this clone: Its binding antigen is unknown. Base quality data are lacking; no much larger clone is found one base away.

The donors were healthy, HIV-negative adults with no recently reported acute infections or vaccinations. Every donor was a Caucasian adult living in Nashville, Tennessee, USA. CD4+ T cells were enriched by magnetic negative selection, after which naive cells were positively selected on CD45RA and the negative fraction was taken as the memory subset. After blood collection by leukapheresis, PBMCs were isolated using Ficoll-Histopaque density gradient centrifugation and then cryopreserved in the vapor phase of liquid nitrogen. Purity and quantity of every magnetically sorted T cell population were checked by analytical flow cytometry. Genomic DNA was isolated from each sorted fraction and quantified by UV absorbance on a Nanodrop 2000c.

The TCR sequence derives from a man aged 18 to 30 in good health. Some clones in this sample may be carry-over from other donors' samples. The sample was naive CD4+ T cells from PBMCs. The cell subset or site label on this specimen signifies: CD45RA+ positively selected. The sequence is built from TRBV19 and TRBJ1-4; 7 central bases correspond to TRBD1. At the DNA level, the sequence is TGTGCCAGTAGTATGGGACAGCGTGAAAAACTGTTTTTT. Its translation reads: CASSMGQREKLFF.